Listed here are 9 T cell receptor beta chains from one sample, sequenced in a study of CD8+ T cells in alopecia areata. Sequencing used cDNA as its template, made by extracting RNA and reverse transcribing it. The protocol was immunoSEQ multiplex PCR, while the TCRdb copy is restricted to in-frame clones and leaves out a portion. The sample lists tens of thousands of clones; roughly 51% were seen once. The specimen was NKG2D-high CD8+ T cells sorted from blood. The receptor set was obtained from a human donor with alopecia areata.

The chain carries TRBV7-8 and TRBJ2-5, with 7 bases identical to TRBD2. Trimming cost V 5 bases and J 3 bases; bases outside gene matches: 9. CDR1 is SGHVS, CDR2 FQNEAQ, per germline. CDR3 length: 15 residues. The CDR3 bases are TGTGCCAGCAGCCCGGCCGGACTAGTCGAAGAGACCCAGTACTTC. Its protein is CASSPAGLVEETQYF.

This clone was recorded a few times. The genes are TRBV7-6 and TRBJ2-1, with 11 bases matching TRBD2. Looked up from germline, CDR1 is SGHVS and CDR2 is FNYEAQ. The CDR3 sequence is 13 residues long. The V segment lost 5 bases and the J segment 9 bases; nucleotides outside the gene matches: 3. The CDR3 bases are TGTGCCAGCAGCCATAGCGGGGGGGCTGAGCAGTTCTTC. Translating gives CASSHSGGAEQFF.

The V gene is TRBV4-1, the J gene TRBJ1-5; no firm D call. CDR3 size: 13 residues. The V end lost 3 bases, the J end lost 9 bases, and 12 bases lay between the germline ends. Germline values: CDR1 MGHRA, CDR2 YSYEKL. The CDR3 nucleotides are TGCGCCAGCAGCCAGGGATCTGCGGGGCCCCAGCATTTT. This translates into CASSQGSAGPQHF.

Here the CDR3 DNA reads TGTGCCAGCAGTGCTTCGACATGGGGTGGCAATCAGCCCCAGCATTTT. Translation gives CASSASTWGGNQPQHF. The chain recombines TRBV6-1 with TRBJ1-5; D gene ambiguous. Trimming shortened V by 4 bases and J by 2 bases, and 15 bases separated the two germline ends. The CDR3 is made up of 16 amino acids. From germline, CDR1 is MNHNS and CDR2 SASEGT.

The sample holds one count of this clone. J is TRBJ2-3 and V is TRBV7-6; 9 bases line up with TRBD1. V trimming: 3 bases; J trimming: 4 bases; junction bases outside the gene matches: 5. This CDR3 contains 15 residues. Germline V lookup: CDR1 SGHVS, CDR2 FNYEAQ. CDR3 DNA: TGTGCCAGCAGCTTCGGGACAGGGTTTGCAGATACGCAGTATTTT. Its protein is CASSFGTGFADTQYF.

V usage is TRBV29-1 and J usage is TRBJ2-1, with 8 bases aligning to TRBD2. Germline lookup yields CDR1 SQVTM and CDR2 ANQGSEA. The CDR3 spans 14 residues. V gave up 2 bases and J gave up 2 bases; unmatched junction bases: 2. CDR3 nucleotide sequence: TGCAGCGTTGAAACGGGAGGGGCCTACAATGAGCAGTTCTTC. This gives the protein CSVETGGAYNEQFF.

This chain uses TRBV27 with TRBJ2-7; D is undetermined. Trimming pared 6 bases from V and 3 bases from J, leaving 6 bases between. CDR1 is MNHEY, CDR2 SMNVEV, per germline (reference sequence). This CDR3 is built from 11 residues. DNA of the CDR3: TGTGCCAGCAGGGGGTACTACGAGCAGTACTTC. Residues: CASRGYYEQYF.

The rearrangement links TRBV5-1 to TRBJ2-1; D may be TRBD1 or TRBD2 (5 bases each). Trimming stripped 1 base from V and 6 bases from J, with 11 bases between. The germline V gene has CDR1 SGHRS and CDR2 YFSETQ. This CDR3 contains 14 residues. Here the CDR3 reads CASSLWGISNEQFF. CDR3 in DNA: TGCGCCAGCAGCTTGTGGGGGATCAGCAATGAGCAGTTCTTC. The complete variable domain, with remaining parts taken from reference TRBV5-1 and TRBJ2-1, reads KAGVTQTPRYLIKTRGQQVTLSCSPISGHRSVSWYQQTPGQGLQFLFEYFSETQRNKGNFPGRFSGRQFSNSRSEMNVSTLELGDSALYLCASSLWGISNEQFFGPGTRLTVL.

This rearrangement joins TRBV29-1 to TRBJ2-1, with D perhaps matching TRBD1 (5 bases). V was trimmed by 6 bases and J by 3 bases, leaving 15 bases between them. Germline CDR1 is SQVTM and CDR2 is ANQGSEA. The CDR3 extends over 14 amino acids. The CDR3 protein is CSVHAQVYYNEQFF. The CDR3 nucleotides read TGCAGCGTCCATGCACAGGTATACTACAATGAGCAGTTCTTC.